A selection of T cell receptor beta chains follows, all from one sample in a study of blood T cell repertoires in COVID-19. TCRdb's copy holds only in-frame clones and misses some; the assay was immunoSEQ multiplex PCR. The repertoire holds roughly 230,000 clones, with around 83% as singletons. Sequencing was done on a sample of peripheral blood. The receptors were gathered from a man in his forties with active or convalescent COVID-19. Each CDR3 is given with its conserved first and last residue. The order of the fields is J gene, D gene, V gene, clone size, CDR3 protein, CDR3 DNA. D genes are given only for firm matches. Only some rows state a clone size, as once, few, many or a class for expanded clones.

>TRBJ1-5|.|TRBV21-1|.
CVKGQGGGQPQHF
TGTGTGAAAGGACAGGGGGGAGGTCAGCCCCAGCATTTT
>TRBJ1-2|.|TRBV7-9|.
CASSDKRQNYGYTF
TGTGCCAGCAGCGACAAACGACAGAACTATGGCTACACCTTC
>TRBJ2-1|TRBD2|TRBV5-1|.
CASRASGSSYEQFF
TGCGCCAGCAGGGCTAGCGGGAGCAGTTATGAGCAGTTCTTC
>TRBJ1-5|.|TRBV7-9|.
CASSSYRERNQPQHF
TGTGCCAGCAGCTCCTACAGGGAACGTAATCAGCCCCAGCATTTT
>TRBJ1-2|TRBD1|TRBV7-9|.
CASSSGHRDRDGYGYTF
TGTGCCAGCAGCTCCGGACACCGGGACAGGGACGGCTATGGCTACACCTTC
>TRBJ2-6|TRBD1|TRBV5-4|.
CASSSGGRSSGANVLTF
TGTGCCAGCAGCTCAGGGGGTCGGAGCTCTGGGGCCAACGTCCTGACTTTC
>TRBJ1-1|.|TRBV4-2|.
CASSQESTKLFSAFF
TGTGCCAGCAGCCAAGAGTCGACAAAATTGTTTTCGGCTTTCTTT
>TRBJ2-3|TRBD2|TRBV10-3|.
CAISDGGGTDTQYF
TGTGCCATCAGTGATGGCGGGGGGACAGATACGCAGTATTTT
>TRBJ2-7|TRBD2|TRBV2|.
CASSSPLAGENYEQYF
TGTGCCAGCAGCTCCCCCCTAGCGGGAGAGAACTACGAGCAGTACTTC
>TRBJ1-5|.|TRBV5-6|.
CASSRGGAGYNQPQHF
TGTGCCAGCAGCAGGGGGGGGGCCGGTTACAATCAGCCCCAGCATTTT
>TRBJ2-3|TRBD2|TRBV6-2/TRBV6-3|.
CASSYEAGAATDTQYF
TGTGCCAGCAGTTACGAAGCGGGGGCCGCCACAGATACGCAGTATTTT
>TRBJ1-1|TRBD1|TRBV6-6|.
CASSPQGTGTLEAFF
TGTGCCAGCAGTCCTCAAGGGACAGGGACGCTAGAAGCTTTCTTT
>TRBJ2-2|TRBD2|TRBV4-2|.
CASSQEAGGGPSEGELFF
TGTGCCAGCAGCCAAGAAGCGGGAGGGGGCCCGTCTGAAGGGGAGCTGTTTTTT
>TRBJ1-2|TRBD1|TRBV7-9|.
CASSRDSRYGYTF
TGTGCCAGCAGCCGGGACAGTCGATATGGCTACACCTTC
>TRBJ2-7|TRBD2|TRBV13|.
CASSSLGGGGSYEQYF
TGTGCCAGCAGCTCCCTCGGGGGCGGGGGGTCCTACGAGCAGTACTTC
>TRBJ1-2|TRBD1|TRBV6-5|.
CASRTGGAYGYTF
TGTGCCAGCAGGACAGGGGGTGCCTATGGCTACACCTTC
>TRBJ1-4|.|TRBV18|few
CASSPPDRYNEKLFF
TGTGCCAGCTCACCACCGGACAGATATAATGAAAAACTGTTTTTT
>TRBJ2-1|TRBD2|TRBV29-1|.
CSVDLVDGGRFRNEQFF
TGCAGCGTTGATCTAGTTGATGGCGGGAGGTTTAGGAATGAGCAGTTCTTC
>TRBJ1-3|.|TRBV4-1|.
CASSQGLDPQPNTIYF
TGCGCCAGCAGCCAAGGCCTAGACCCGCAACCAAACACCATATATTTT
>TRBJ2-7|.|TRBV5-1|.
CASSPDNFADEQYF
TGCGCCAGCAGCCCTGACAACTTTGCCGACGAGCAGTACTTC
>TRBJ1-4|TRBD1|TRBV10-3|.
CATSGTGDEKLFF
TGTGCCACCTCCGGGACAGGGGATGAAAAACTGTTTTTT
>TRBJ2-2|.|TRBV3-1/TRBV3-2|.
CASSQGTANTGELFF
TGTGCCAGCAGCCAAGGGACAGCGAACACCGGGGAGCTGTTTTTT
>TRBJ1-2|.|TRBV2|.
CASSEEAGLVGYTF
TGTGCCAGCAGTGAAGAGGCCGGGTTGGTCGGCTACACCTTC
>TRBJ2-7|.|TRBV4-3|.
CASSLVTGSYEQYF
TGCGCCAGCAGCCTCGTGACAGGATCCTACGAGCAGTACTTC
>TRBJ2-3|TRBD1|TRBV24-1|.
CATIGQGADTQYF
TGTGCCACTATCGGACAGGGTGCAGATACGCAGTATTTT
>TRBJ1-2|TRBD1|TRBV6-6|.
CASSLRQGPPYGYTF
TGTGCCAGCAGCCTTAGACAGGGGCCCCCCTATGGCTACACCTTC
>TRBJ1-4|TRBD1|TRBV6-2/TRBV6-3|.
CASSFTEHRGRDNEKLFF
TGTGCCAGCAGTTTCACAGAACACAGGGGGCGCGATAATGAAAAACTGTTTTTT
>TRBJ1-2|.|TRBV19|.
CASSIGGDANYGYTF
TGTGCCAGTAGTATCGGGGGAGACGCTAACTATGGCTACACCTTC
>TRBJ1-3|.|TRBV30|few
CAWSLRGAGNTIYF
TGTGCCTGGAGTCTTAGGGGTGCTGGAAACACCATATATTTT
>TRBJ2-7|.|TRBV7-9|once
CASSPKEGITYEQYF
TGTGCCAGCAGCCCAAAGGAGGGGATCACCTACGAGCAGTACTTC
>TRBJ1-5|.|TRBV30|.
CAWSRASSNQPQHF
TGTGCCTGGAGCCGCGCGTCTAGCAATCAGCCCCAGCATTTT
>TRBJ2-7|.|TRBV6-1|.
CASSEKEFYEQYF
TGTGCCAGCAGTGAAAAGGAGTTTTACGAGCAGTACTTC
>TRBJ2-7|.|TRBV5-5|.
CASSFNRAPTYEQYF
TGTGCCAGCAGCTTTAACAGGGCCCCCACCTACGAGCAGTACTTC
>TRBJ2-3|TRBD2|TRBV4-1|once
CASSLGTSGSTDTQYF
TGCGCCAGCAGCCTTGGGACTAGCGGGAGTACAGATACGCAGTATTTT
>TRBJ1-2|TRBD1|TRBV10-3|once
CAITTGDSGYTF
TGTGCCATCACTACAGGGGACTCAGGCTACACCTTC
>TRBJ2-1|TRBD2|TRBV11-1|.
CASSLARVGGLTYNEQFF
TGTGCCAGCAGCTTAGCAAGGGTGGGAGGGTTGACCTACAATGAGCAGTTCTTC
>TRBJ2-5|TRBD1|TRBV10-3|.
CAIRGDRIEQETQYF
TGTGCCATCAGGGGGGACAGGATAGAACAAGAGACCCAGTACTTC
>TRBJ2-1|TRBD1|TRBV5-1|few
CASSFHRGLDEQFF
TGCGCCAGCAGCTTTCACAGGGGGCTGGATGAGCAGTTCTTC
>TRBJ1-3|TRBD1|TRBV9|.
CASSAGQSSGNTIYF
TGTGCCAGCAGCGCGGGACAGTCCTCTGGAAACACCATATATTTT
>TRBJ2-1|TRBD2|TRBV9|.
CASSESPGLAGGNEQFF
TGTGCCAGCAGCGAAAGCCCGGGACTAGCGGGAGGCAATGAGCAGTTCTTC
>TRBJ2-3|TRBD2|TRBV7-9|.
CASSQRSGGVTDTQYF
TGTGCCAGCAGCCAAAGAAGCGGGGGCGTCACAGATACGCAGTATTTT
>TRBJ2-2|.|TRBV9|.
CASSVVGGYGTGELFF
TGTGCCAGCAGCGTAGTAGGAGGGTACGGGACCGGGGAGCTGTTTTTT
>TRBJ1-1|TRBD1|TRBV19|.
CASSTPVGGVNTEAFF
TGTGCCAGTAGTACACCCGTAGGGGGCGTGAACACTGAAGCTTTCTTT
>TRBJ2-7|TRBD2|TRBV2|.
CASAAGTSGSYEQYF
TGTGCCAGCGCCGCCGGGACTAGCGGTTCCTACGAGCAGTACTTC
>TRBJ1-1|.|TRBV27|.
CASSLGGMGNTEAFF
TGTGCCAGCAGTTTGGGAGGGATGGGGAACACTGAAGCTTTCTTT
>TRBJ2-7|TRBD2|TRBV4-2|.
CASSQDVIGGSSYEQYF
TGTGCCAGCAGCCAAGATGTTATTGGCGGGAGCTCCTACGAGCAGTACTTC
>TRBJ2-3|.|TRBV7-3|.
CASSLGSGTDTQYF
TGTGCCAGCAGCTTAGGTAGCGGCACAGATACGCAGTATTTT
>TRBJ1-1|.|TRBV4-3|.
CASSLLWGGMNTEAFF
TGCGCCAGCAGCCTGCTTTGGGGCGGAATGAACACTGAAGCTTTCTTT